This T cell receptor beta chain was obtained from a study of cytomegalovirus exposure and HLA in healthy donors. The table lists this clone with a few counts. Its specificity is unknown. Profiling relied on immunoSEQ multiplex PCR, and the TCRdb table lists in-frame clones only, not all of them. The table has about 330,000 clones, approximately 90% seen once. The CDR3 length is 13 residues. V lost 5 bases to trimming and J lost 2 bases, with 9 bases between them. From germline, CDR1 is PRHDT and CDR2 FYEKMQ (reference sequence). Study-wide findings and caveats: Testing in vitro showed three CMV-associated chains specific for CMV antigens. Many donors shared some public TCRs, even though most TCR sequences were rare.

The sequencing input was PBMCs. The source of this sequence is a woman aged 18 to 35 in good health and CMV-seronegative. The rearrangement joins TRBV13 to TRBJ2-5; D may be TRBD2 (6 bases). This CDR3 is CASSQGLQETQYF. Written as DNA, the CDR3 is TGTGCCAGCAGCCAGGGACTTCAAGAGACCCAGTACTTC.